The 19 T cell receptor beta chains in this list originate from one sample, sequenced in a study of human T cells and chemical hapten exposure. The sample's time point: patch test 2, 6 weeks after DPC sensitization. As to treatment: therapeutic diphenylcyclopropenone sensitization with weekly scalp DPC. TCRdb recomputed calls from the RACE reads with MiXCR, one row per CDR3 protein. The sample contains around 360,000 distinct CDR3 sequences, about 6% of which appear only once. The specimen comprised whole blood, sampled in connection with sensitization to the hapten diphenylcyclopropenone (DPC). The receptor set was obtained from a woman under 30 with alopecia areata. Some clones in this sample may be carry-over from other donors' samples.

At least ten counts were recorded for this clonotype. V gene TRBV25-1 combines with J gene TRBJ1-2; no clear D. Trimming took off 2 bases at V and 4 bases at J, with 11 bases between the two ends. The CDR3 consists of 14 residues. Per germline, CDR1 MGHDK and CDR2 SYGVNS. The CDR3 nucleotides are TGTGCCAGCAGTGAACGGGTGGCGACCTATGGCTACACCTTC. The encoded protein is CASSERVATYGYTF.

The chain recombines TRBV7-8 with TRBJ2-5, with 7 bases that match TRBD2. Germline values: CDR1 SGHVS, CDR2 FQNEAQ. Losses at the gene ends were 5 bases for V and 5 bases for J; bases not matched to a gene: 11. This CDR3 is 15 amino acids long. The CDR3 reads CASSQERGSLETQYF. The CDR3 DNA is TGTGCCAGCAGCCAAGAGCGGGGCTCCCTCGAGACCCAGTACTTC. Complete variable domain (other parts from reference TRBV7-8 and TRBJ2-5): GAGVSQSPRYKVAKRGQDVALRCDPISGHVSLFWYQQALGQGPEFLTYFQNEAQLDKSGLPSDRFFAERPEGSVSTLKIQRTQQEDSAVYLCASSQERGSLETQYFGPGTRLLVL.

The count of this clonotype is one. The CDR3 loop reads CALLRRGRAFYGYTF. The CDR3 nucleotides are TGTGCCCTCCTCCGTAGGGGACGGGCTTTTTATGGCTACACCTTC. V usage is TRBV6-1 and J usage is TRBJ1-2, with D maybe TRBD1 (5 bases). V was cut by 11 bases and J by 5 bases, with 24 bases left in between. This CDR3 region has 15 residues. The V gene's germline CDR1 is MNHNS and CDR2 SASEGT.

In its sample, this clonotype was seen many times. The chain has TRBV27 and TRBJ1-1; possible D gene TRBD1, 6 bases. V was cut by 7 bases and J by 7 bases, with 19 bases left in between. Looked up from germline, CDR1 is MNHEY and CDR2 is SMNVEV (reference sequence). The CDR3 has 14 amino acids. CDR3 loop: CASTGSGGLNEAFF. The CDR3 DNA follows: TGTGCCAGCACAGGGTCGGGGGGCCTTAATGAAGCTTTCTTT.

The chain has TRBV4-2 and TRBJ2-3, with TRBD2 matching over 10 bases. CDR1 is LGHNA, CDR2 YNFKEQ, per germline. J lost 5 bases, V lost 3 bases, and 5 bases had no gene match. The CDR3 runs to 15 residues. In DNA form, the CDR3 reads TGTGCCAGCAGCCATGGATCTAGCGGGGGAGATACGCAGTATTTT. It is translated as CASSHGSSGGDTQYF.

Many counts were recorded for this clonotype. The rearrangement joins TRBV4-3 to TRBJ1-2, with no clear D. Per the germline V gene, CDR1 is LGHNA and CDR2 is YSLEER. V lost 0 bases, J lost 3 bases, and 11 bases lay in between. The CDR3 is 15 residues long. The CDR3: CASSQDFRRDYGYTF. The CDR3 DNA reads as TGCGCCAGCAGCCAAGATTTTAGAAGGGACTATGGCTACACCTTC.

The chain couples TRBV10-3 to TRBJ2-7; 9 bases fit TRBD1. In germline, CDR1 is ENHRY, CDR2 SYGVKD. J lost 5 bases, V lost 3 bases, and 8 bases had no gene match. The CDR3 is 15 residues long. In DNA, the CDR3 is TGTGCCATCAGTGATCCAGGAGGACAGGGGCACGAGCAGTACTTC. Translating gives CAISDPGGQGHEQYF.

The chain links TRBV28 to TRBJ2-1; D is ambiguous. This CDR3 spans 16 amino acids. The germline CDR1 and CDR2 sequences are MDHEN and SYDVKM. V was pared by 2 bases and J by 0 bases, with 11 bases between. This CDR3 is CASSLDLRSSYNEQFF. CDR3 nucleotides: TGTGCCAGCAGTTTAGATCTCCGTAGCTCCTACAATGAGCAGTTCTTC.

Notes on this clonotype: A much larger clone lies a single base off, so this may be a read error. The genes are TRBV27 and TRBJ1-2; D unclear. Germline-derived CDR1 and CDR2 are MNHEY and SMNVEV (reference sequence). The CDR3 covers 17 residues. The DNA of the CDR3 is TGTGGCAGCAGTTCAGTTACAGTAGGTACAGCTACGTATGGCTACACCTTC. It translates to CGSSSVTVGTATYGYTF.

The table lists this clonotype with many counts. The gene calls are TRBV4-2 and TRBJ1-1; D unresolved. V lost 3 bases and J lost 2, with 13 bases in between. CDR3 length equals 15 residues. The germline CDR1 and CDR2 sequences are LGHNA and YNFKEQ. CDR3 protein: CASSHLERVNTEAFF. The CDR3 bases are TGTGCCAGCAGCCACCTAGAGAGGGTCAACACTGAAGCTTTCTTT.

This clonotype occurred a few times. The CDR3 DNA follows: TGTGCCAGCAGAGGAAAACAGGGATTCAGCTATGGCTACACCTTC. The encoded protein is CASRGKQGFSYGYTF. This rearrangement joins TRBV27 to TRBJ1-2; a weak D match, TRBD1 (6 bases). The CDR3 extends over 15 amino acids. Per the germline V gene, CDR1 is MNHEY and CDR2 is SMNVEV (reference sequence). V lost 6 bases and J 4 bases, leaving 18 bases between the germline ends.

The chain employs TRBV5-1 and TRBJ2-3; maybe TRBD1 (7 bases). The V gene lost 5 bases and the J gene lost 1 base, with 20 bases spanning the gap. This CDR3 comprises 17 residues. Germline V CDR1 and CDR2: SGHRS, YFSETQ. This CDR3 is CASRLGYRGGGTDTQYF. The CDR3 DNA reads TGCGCCAGCAGGCTAGGGTACAGGGGAGGTGGCACAGATACGCAGTATTTT.

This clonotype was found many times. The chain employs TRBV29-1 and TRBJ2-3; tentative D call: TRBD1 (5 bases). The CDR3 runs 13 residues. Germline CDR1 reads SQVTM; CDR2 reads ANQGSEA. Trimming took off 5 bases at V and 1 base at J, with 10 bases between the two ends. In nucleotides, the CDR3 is TGCAGCGTTCACAGGTCCGGCACAGATACGCAGTATTTT. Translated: CSVHRSGTDTQYF.

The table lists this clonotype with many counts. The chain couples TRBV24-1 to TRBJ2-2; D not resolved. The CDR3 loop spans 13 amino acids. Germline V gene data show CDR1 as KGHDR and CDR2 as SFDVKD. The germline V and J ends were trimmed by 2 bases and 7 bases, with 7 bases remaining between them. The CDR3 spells CATSDWTGGELFF. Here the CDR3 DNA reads TGTGCCACCAGTGATTGGACGGGCGGGGAGCTGTTTTTT.

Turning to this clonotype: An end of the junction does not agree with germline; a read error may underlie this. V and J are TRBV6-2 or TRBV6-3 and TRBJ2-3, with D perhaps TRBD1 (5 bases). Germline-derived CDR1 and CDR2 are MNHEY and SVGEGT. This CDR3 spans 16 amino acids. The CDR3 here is CASGYSRTYNTDTQYF. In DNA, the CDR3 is TGTGCCAGCGGTTACTCGAGGACATACAACACAGATACGCAGTATTTT.

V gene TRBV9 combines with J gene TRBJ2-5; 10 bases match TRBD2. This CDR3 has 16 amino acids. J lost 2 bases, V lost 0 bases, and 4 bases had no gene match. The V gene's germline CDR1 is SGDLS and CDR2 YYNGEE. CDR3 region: CASSVGLAGVQETQYF. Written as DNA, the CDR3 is TGTGCCAGCAGCGTAGGGCTAGCGGGGGTGCAAGAGACCCAGTACTTC.

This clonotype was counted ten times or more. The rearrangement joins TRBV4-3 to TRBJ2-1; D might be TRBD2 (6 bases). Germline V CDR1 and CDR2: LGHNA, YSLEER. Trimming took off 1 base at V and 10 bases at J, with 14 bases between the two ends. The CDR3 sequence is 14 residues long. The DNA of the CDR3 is TGCGCCAGCAGCCAAGGCTCCCTAGCGCGAGAGCAGTTCTTC. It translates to CASSQGSLAREQFF.

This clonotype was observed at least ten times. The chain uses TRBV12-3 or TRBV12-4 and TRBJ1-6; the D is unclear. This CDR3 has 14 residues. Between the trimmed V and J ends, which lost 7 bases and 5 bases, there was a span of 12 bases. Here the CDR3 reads CASTPNTNNSPLHF. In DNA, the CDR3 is TGTGCCAGCACCCCGAATACTAATAATTCACCCCTCCACTTT.

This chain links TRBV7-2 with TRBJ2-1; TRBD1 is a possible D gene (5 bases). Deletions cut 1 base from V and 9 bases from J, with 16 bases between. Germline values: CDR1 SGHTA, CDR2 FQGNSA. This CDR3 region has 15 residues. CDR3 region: CASSLVTHSQGEQFF. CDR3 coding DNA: TGTGCCAGCAGCTTAGTGACCCACTCCCAGGGTGAGCAGTTCTTC.